A single sample gave rise to the 20 T cell receptor beta chains below, sequenced in a study of human CD8 memory T cell subsets. Researchers made TCR beta libraries via UMI-labeled 5' RACE. Using the 5' RACE reads, TCRdb records one entry per CDR3 protein without DNA. The table counts 9,500 to 12,000 distinct CDR3 sequences; 20% to 25% lies in the top ten. The material sequenced was CD8+ stem-like memory T cells (TSCM and TCM) sorted from PBMCs. Subset indicated: stem-like memory CD8 T cells (TSTEM), CCR7+ PD-1- TIGIT-. These TCRs come from a human donor in good health.

The chain recombines TRBV19 with TRBJ2-7; TCRdb designates TRBD2, a call that cannot be tested without DNA. Germline CDR1 is LNHDA and CDR2 is SQIVND (reference sequence). This CDR3 has 13 residues. The CDR3 loop is CASSASGFYEQYF. Full variable domain (remainder filled in from reference TRBV19 and TRBJ2-7): DGGITQSPKYLFRKEGQNVTLSCEQNLNHDAMYWYRQDPGQGLRLIYYSQIVNDFQKGDIAEGYSVSREKKESFPLTVTSAQKNPTAFYLCASSASGFYEQYFGPGTRLTVT.

V and J are TRBV6-5 and TRBJ2-7; lacking DNA, the TRBD2 call made by TCRdb goes unchecked. The CDR3 is 14 residues long. The germline gives CDR1 MNHEY, CDR2 SVGAGI. CDR3 sequence: CASSLSGEGYEQYF.

The V call is TRBV25-1, the J call TRBJ2-5; TCRdb's D gene call, TRBD1, goes unchecked for lack of DNA. Germline V gene lookup returns CDR1 MGHDK and CDR2 SYGVNS. The CDR3 loop spans 18 amino acids. The CDR3 is CASSEPARGQPSQETQYF. Supplemented by reference TRBV25-1 and TRBJ2-5, the full variable domain reads EADIYQTPRYLVIGTGKKITLECSQTMGHDKMYWYQQDPGMELHLIHYSYGVNSTEKGDLSSESTVSRIRTEHFPLTLESARPSHTSQYLCASSEPARGQPSQETQYFGPGTRLLVL.

Frequency places this clonotype as medium-sized. V and J are TRBV7-2 and TRBJ1-5; TCRdb returns TRBD1, unconfirmable since there is no DNA. The CDR3 sequence is 18 residues long. From germline, CDR1 is SGHTA and CDR2 FQGNSA. The CDR3 sequence is CASSSAGPDRASNQPQHF.

This clonotype is deemed medium-sized (0.01 to 0.1%) by its frequency. The rearrangement uses TRBV28 and TRBJ2-1; TCRdb's D gene call, TRBD1, goes unchecked for lack of DNA. CDR1 is MDHEN, CDR2 SYDVKM, per germline. CDR3 size: 13 residues. The CDR3 sequence: CASSLMGRNEQFF.

The rearrangement uses TRBV6-5 and TRBJ2-7; with no DNA, the TCRdb D assignment of TRBD1 cannot be verified. The CDR3 is 13 residues long. CDR1 and CDR2 from the germline V gene are MNHEY and SVGAGI. CDR3: CASSPDGSYEQYF.

By frequency, this clonotype is medium-sized. The CDR3 region is CATSDGVRASYGYTF. The chain couples TRBV24-1 to TRBJ1-2. CDR1 KGHDR and CDR2 SFDVKD come from the germline V gene. This CDR3 has 15 amino acids.

The rearrangement uses TRBV28 and TRBJ2-7; as DNA is missing, the TRBD1 call by TCRdb cannot be tested. This CDR3 comprises 13 residues. Per germline, CDR1 MDHEN and CDR2 SYDVKM. The CDR3 protein is CASSPDRGLEQYF.

Frequency places this clonotype as medium-sized. V is TRBV20-1 and J is TRBJ2-5; as DNA is missing, the TRBD2 call by TCRdb cannot be tested. The V gene's germline CDR1 is DFQATT and CDR2 SNEGSKA (reference sequence). CDR3 size: 15 residues. CDR3 amino acids: CSARDIQGLQETQYF.

The chain joins TRBV4-1 to TRBJ2-5; TCRdb's D gene call, TRBD2, goes unchecked for lack of DNA. The CDR3 extends over 17 amino acids. Germline loops: CDR1 MGHRA, CDR2 YSYEKL. Here the CDR3 reads CASSQDRLAGLQETQYF.

The chain uses TRBV5-1 and TRBJ2-3; TCRdb reports TRBD2, a call that lacks DNA to check it against. From germline, CDR1 is SGHRS and CDR2 YFSETQ. The CDR3 is 17 residues long. CDR3: CASSLYPGLELTDTQYF.

In terms of frequency, this clonotype is medium-sized. The V gene is TRBV25-1, the J gene TRBJ2-6. Germline V gene data show CDR1 as MGHDK and CDR2 as SYGVNS. This CDR3 contains 16 residues. The CDR3 protein is CASSESRPSGANVLTF.

This chain connects TRBV11-2 to TRBJ2-2. Germline CDR1 is SGHAT and CDR2 is FQNNGV. The CDR3 totals 14 residues. The CDR3: CASSHILYTGELFF.

This chain uses TRBV27 with TRBJ2-7; TCRdb's D call, TRBD2, is unchecked because there is no DNA. Per the germline V gene, CDR1 is MNHEY and CDR2 is SMNVEV (reference sequence). This CDR3 contains 13 residues. CDR3 loop: CASTDSGGYEQYF.

The chain has TRBV5-6 and TRBJ2-7; lacking DNA, the TRBD1 call made by TCRdb goes unchecked. Per the germline V gene, CDR1 is SGHDT and CDR2 is YYEEEE. The CDR3 has 14 residues. CDR3 protein: CASSSRGRKVEQYF.

This rearrangement joins TRBV6-2 or TRBV6-3 to TRBJ2-7; TCRdb's D call, TRBD1, is unchecked because there is no DNA. The CDR3 loop spans 13 amino acids. Germline-derived CDR1 and CDR2 are MNHEY and SVGEGT. The CDR3 loop reads CAGRDTGAYEQYF.

The chain recombines TRBV5-1 with TRBJ2-1. Germline CDR1 SGHRS, CDR2 YFSETQ. The CDR3 has 13 residues. The chain's CDR3 is CASSLRKDNEQFF. The whole variable domain, remainder taken from reference TRBV5-1 and TRBJ2-1, is KAGVTQTPRYLIKTRGQQVTLSCSPISGHRSVSWYQQTPGQGLQFLFEYFSETQRNKGNFPGRFSGRQFSNSRSEMNVSTLELGDSALYLCASSLRKDNEQFFGPGTRLTVL.

The V gene is TRBV7-8, the J gene TRBJ2-1; the TRBD2 assignment by TCRdb is unverifiable without DNA. The CDR3 has 16 amino acids. Germline CDR1 is SGHVS and CDR2 is FQNEAQ. CDR3 sequence: CASSLPSGSAYNEQFF.

V usage is TRBV27 and J usage is TRBJ2-1; TCRdb proposes TRBD2, but this gene call is untestable without DNA. Germline V gene data show CDR1 as MNHEY and CDR2 as SMNVEV (reference sequence). The CDR3 has 15 amino acids. CDR3 region: CASSPTGLADNEQFF.

The V gene is TRBV28, the J gene TRBJ2-7; without DNA, the TCRdb call of TRBD2 cannot be checked. Per germline, CDR1 MDHEN and CDR2 SYDVKM. The CDR3 is 14 residues long. This CDR3 is CASSPLLTPVEQYF.